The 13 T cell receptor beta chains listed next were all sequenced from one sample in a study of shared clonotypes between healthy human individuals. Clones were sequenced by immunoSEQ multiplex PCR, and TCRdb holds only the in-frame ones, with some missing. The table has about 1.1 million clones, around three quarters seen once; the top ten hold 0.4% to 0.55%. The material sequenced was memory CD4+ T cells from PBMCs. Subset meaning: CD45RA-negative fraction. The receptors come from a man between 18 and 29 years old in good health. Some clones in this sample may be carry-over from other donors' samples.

The CDR3 spells CASSLEKSGANVLTF. In DNA form, the CDR3 reads TGTGCCAGCAGCTTAGAGAAATCTGGGGCCAACGTCCTGACTTTC. The chain is built from TRBV7-2 and TRBJ2-6; D is unresolved. This CDR3 region has 15 residues. Trimming removed 1 base at V and 1 base at J, with 5 bases between. The germline gives CDR1 SGHTA, CDR2 FQGNSA.

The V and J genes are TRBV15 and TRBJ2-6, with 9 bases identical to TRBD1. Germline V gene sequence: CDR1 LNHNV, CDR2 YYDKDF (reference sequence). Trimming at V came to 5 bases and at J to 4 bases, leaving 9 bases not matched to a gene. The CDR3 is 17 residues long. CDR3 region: CATSGRDREGGANVLTF. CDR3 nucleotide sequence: TGTGCCACCAGCGGCCGGGACAGGGAAGGCGGGGCCAACGTCCTGACTTTC.

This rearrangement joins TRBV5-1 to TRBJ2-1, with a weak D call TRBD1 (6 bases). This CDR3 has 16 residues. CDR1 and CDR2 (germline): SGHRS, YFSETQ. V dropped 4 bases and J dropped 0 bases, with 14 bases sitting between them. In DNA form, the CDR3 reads TGCGCCAGCAGCCTAAACAGGGTACACTCCTACAATGAGCAGTTCTTC. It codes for CASSLNRVHSYNEQFF.

CDR3 region: CASSTVGQTNTEAFF. The CDR3 DNA follows: TGTGCCAGCAGCACCGTCGGACAGACGAACACTGAAGCTTTCTTT. V usage is TRBV9 and J usage is TRBJ1-1; possible D gene TRBD1, 6 bases. The germline V and J ends were trimmed by 4 bases and 1 base, with 14 bases remaining between them. Germline CDR1 reads SGDLS; CDR2 reads YYNGEE. The CDR3 spans 15 residues. Based on the CDR3 plus reference TRBV9 and TRBJ1-1, the full variable domain is DSGVTQTPKHLITATGQRVTLRCSPRSGDLSVYWYQQSLDQGLQFLIQYYNGEERAKGNILERFSAQQFPDLHSELNLSSLELGDSALYFCASSTVGQTNTEAFFGQGTRLTVV.

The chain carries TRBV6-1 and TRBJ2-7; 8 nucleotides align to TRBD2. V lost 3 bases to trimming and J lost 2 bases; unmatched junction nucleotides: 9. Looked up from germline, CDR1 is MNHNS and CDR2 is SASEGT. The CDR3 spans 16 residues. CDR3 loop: CASSEQPSGPTYEQYF. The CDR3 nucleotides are TGTGCCAGCAGTGAGCAACCTAGCGGGCCGACCTACGAGCAGTACTTC.

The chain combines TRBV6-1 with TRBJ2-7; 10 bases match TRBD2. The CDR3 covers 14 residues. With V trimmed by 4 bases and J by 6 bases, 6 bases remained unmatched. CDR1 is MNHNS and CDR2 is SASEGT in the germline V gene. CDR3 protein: CASSVGTSAREQYF. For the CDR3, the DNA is TGTGCCAGCAGTGTAGGGACTAGCGCACGCGAGCAGTACTTC.

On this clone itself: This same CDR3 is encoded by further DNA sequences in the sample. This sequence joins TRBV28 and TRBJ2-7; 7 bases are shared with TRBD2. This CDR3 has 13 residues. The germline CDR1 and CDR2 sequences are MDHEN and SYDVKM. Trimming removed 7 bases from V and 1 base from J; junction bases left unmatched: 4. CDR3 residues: CASTAGGSYEQYF. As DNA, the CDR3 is TGTGCCAGCACGGCCGGGGGGTCCTACGAGCAGTACTTC.

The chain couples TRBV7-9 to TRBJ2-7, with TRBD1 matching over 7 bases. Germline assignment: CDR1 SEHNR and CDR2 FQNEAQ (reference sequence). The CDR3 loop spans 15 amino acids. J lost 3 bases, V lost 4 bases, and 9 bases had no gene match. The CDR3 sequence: CASSSTSTGYYEQYF. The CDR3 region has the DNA TGTGCCAGCAGCTCGACGTCGACAGGGTACTACGAGCAGTACTTC.

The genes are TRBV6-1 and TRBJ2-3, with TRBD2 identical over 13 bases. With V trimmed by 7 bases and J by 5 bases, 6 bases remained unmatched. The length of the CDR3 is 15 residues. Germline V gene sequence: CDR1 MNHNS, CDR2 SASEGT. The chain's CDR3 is CASTTSGGRKDTQYF. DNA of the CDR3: TGTGCCAGCACGACTAGCGGGGGGAGAAAAGATACGCAGTATTTT.

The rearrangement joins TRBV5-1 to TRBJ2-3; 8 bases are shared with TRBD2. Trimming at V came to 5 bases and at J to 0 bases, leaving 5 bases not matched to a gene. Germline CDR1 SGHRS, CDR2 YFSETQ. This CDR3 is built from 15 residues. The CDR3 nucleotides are TGCGCCAGCAGTATCGGGAGGGTTAGCACAGATACGCAGTATTTT. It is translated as CASSIGRVSTDTQYF.

The CDR3 DNA sequence: TGCGCCAGCAGCCAAGTGCGGGCCGGGGAGACCCAGTACTTC. Amino acid sequence: CASSQVRAGETQYF. The chain links TRBV4-1 to TRBJ2-5, with TRBD2 as a possible D gene (5 bases). Per germline, CDR1 MGHRA and CDR2 YSYEKL. V lost 1 base and J 5 bases, leaving 11 bases between the germline ends. The CDR3 covers 14 residues.

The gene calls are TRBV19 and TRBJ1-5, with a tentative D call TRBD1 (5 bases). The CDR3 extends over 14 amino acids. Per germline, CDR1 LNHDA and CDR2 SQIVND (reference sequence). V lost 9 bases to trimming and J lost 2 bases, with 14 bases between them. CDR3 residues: CASMPGGGNQPQHF. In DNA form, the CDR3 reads TGTGCCAGCATGCCGGGGGGAGGCAATCAGCCCCAGCATTTT.

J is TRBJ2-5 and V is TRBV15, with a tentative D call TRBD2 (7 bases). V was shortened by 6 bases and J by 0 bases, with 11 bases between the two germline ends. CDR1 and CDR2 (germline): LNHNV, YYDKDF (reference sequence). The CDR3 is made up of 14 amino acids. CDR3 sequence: CATRGGGYQETQYF. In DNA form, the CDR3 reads TGTGCCACCAGAGGGGGGGGCTACCAAGAGACCCAGTACTTC.